This T cell receptor beta chain came from a study of T-cell reconstitution after alpha-beta-depleted transplantation in children. Germline-derived CDR1 and CDR2 are DFQATT and SNEGSKA (reference sequence). Trimming pared 6 bases from V and 1 base from J, leaving 16 bases between. This CDR3 comprises 14 residues. This clonotype was found a few times. During its preparation, the TCRbeta library received unique molecular identifiers. TCRdb passed the PCR reads through MiXCR, listing each CDR3 protein once. The table has roughly 500,000 distinct CDR3 sequences, around 17% seen once; the top ten hold roughly 3.3%.

The chain couples TRBV20-1 to TRBJ2-7; no reliable D call. This TCR came from a human donor who donated a stem cell graft to a child with acute lymphoblastic leukemia. Sequences were derived from PBMCs from the stem cell graft donor, sampled from the stem cell graft. In nucleotides, the CDR3 is TGCAGTGCCCACGTGCACGGTATGTCCTACGAGCAGTACTTC. Translation gives CSAHVHGMSYEQYF.